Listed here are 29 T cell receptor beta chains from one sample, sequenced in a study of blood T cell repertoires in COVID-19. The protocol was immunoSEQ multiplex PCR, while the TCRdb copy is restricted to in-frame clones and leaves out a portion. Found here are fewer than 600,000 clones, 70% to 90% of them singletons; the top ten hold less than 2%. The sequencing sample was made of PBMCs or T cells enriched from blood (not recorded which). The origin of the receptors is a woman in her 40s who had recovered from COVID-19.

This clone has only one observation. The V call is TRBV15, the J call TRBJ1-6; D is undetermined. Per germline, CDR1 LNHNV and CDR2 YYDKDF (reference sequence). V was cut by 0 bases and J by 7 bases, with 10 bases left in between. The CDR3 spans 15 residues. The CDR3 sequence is CATSREGSRNSPLHF. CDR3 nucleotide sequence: TGTGCCACCAGCAGAGAGGGCAGTAGAAATTCACCCCTCCACTTT.

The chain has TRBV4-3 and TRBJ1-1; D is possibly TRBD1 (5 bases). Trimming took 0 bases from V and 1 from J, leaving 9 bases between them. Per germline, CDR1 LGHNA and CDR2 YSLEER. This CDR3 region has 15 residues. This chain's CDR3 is CASSQDLQGNTEAFF. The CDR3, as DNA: TGCGCCAGCAGCCAAGATCTCCAGGGGAACACTGAAGCTTTCTTT.

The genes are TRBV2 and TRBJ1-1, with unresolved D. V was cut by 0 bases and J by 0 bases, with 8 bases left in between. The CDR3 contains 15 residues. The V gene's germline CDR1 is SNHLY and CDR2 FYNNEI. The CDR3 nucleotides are TGTGCCAGCAGTGAAGCTGAGAGAATGAACACTGAAGCTTTCTTT. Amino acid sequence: CASSEAERMNTEAFF. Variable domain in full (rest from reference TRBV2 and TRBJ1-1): EPEVTQTPSHQVTQMGQEVILRCVPISNHLYFYWYRQILGQKVEFLVSFYNNEISEKSEIFDDQFSVERPDGSNFTLKIRSTKLEDSAMYFCASSEAERMNTEAFFGQGTRLTVV.

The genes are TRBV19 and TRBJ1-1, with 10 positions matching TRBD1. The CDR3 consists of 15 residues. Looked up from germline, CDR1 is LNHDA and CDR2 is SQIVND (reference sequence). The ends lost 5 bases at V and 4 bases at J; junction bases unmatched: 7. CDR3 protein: CASSASGTGVTEAFF. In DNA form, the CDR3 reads TGTGCCAGTAGTGCTTCCGGGACAGGGGTCACTGAAGCTTTCTTT.

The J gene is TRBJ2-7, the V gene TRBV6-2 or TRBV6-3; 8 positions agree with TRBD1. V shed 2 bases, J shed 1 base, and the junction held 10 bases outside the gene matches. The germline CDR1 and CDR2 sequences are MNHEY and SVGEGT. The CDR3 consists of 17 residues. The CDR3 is CASSYGLSGGRSYEQYF. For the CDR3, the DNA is TGTGCCAGCAGTTACGGCCTGTCAGGGGGCCGGTCCTACGAGCAGTACTTC.

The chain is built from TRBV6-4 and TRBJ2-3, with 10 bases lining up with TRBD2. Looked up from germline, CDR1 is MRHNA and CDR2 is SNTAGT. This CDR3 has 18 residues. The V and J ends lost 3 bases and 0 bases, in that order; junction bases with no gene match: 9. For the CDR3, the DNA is TGTGCCAGCAGTGATCGGCCTAGCGGGAGTTCTAGCACAGATACGCAGTATTTT. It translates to CASSDRPSGSSSTDTQYF.

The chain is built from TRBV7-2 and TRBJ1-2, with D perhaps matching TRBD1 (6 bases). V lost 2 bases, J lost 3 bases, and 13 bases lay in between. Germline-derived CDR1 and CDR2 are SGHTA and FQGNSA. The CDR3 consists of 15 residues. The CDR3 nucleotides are TGTGCCAGCAGCTTACTCGCAGGGGCGGACTATGGCTACACCTTC. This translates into CASSLLAGADYGYTF.

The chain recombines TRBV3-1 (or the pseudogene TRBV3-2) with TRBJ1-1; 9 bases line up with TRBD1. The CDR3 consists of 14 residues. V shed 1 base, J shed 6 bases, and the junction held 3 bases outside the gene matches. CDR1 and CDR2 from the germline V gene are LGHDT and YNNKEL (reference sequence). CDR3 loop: CASSQGTGVSEAFF. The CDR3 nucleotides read TGTGCCAGCAGCCAAGGGACAGGGGTTTCTGAAGCTTTCTTT.

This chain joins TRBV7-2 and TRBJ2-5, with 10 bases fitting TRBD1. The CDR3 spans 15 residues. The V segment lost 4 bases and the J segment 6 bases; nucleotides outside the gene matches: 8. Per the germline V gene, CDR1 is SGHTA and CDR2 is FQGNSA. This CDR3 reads CASSYDRGRSQTQYF. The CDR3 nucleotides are TGTGCCAGCAGCTACGACAGGGGGCGATCCCAGACCCAGTACTTC. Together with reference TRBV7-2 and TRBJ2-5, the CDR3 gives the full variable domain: GAGVSQSPSNKVTEKGKDVELRCDPISGHTALYWYRQSLGQGLEFLIYFQGNSAPDKSGLPSDRFSAERTGGSVSTLTIQRTQQEDSAVYLCASSYDRGRSQTQYFGPGTRLLVL.

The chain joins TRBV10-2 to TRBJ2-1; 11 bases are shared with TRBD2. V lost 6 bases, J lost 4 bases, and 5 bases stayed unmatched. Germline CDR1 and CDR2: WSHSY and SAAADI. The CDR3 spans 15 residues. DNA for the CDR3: TGCGCCAGCAGCGATCGACTAGCGGGATACAATGAGCAGTTCTTC. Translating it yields CASSDRLAGYNEQFF.

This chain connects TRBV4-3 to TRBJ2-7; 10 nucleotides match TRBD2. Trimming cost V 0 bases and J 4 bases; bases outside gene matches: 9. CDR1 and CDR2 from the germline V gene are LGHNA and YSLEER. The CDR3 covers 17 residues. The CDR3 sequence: CASSQDLTLAGVYEQYF. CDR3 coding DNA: TGCGCCAGCAGCCAAGATTTAACCCTAGCGGGAGTATACGAGCAGTACTTC.

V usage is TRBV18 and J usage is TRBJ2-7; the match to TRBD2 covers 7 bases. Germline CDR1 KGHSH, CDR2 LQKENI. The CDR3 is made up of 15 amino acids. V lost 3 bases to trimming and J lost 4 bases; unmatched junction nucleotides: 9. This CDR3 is CASSPPREKGYEQYF. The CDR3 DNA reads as TGTGCCAGCTCACCTCCGCGGGAGAAGGGGTACGAGCAGTACTTC. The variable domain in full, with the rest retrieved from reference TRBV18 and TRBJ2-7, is NAGVMQNPRHLVRRRGQEARLRCSPMKGHSHVYWYRQLPEEGLKFMVYLQKENIIDESGMPKERFSAEFPKEGPSILRIQQVVRGDSAAYFCASSPPREKGYEQYFGPGTRLTVT.

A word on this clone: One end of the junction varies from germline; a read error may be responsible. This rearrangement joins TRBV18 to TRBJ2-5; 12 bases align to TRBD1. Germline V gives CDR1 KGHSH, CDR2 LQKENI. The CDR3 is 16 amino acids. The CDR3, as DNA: TGTGCCAGCTCCCCACCGGGACAGGGGGCGCTTGGGACCCAGTACTTC. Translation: CASSPPGQGALGTQYF.

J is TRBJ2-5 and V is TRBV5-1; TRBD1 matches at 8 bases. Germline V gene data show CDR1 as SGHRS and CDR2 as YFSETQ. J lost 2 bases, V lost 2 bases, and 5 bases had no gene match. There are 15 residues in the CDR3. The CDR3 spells CASSLDTGGQETQYF. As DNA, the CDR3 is TGCGCCAGCAGCTTAGACACAGGGGGACAAGAGACCCAGTACTTC.

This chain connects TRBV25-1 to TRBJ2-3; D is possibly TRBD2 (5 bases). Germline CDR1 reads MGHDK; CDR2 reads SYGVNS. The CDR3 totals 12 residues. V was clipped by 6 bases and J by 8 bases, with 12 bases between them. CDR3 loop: CASSSLVGTQYF. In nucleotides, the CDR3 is TGTGCCAGCAGCTCACTAGTAGGTACGCAGTATTTT.

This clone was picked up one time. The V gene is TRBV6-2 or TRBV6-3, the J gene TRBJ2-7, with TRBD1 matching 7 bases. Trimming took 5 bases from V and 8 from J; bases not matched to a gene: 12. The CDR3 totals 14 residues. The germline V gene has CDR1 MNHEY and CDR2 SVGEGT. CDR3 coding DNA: TGTGCCAGCAGTCTCGCTGGGCAGGGGGTCCAGCAGTACTTC. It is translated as CASSLAGQGVQQYF.

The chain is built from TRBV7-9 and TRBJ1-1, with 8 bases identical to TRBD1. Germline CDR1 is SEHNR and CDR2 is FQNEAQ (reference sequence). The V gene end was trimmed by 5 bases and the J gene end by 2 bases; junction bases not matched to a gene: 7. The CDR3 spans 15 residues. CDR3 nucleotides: TGTGCCAGCAGCCCTCCGACAGGGGCCAACACTGAAGCTTTCTTT. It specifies CASSPPTGANTEAFF.

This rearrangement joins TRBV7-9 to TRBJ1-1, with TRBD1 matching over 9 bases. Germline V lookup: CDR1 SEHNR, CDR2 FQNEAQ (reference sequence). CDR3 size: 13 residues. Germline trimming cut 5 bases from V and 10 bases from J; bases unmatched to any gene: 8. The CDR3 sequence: CASSTPGQGVAFF. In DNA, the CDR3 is TGTGCCAGCAGCACTCCGGGACAGGGAGTAGCTTTCTTT.

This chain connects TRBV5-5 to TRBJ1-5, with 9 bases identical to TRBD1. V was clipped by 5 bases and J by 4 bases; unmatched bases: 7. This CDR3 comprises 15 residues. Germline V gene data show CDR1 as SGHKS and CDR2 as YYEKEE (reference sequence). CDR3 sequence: CASRRGQGLNQPQHF. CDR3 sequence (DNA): TGTGCCAGCAGGAGGGGACAGGGCCTTAATCAGCCCCAGCATTTT.

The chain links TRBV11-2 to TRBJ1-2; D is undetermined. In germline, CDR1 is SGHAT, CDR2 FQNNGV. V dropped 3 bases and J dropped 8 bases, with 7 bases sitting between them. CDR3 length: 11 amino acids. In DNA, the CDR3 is TGTGCCAGCAGCTTGTCTCAGGGCTACACCTTC. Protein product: CASSLSQGYTF.

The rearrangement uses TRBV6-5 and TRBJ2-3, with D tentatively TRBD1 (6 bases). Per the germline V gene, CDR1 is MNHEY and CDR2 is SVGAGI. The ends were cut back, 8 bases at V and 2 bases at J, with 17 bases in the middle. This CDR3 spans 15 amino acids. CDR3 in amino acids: CASGPPGHNTDTQYF. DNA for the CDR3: TGTGCCAGCGGTCCCCCGGGACACAACACAGATACGCAGTATTTT.

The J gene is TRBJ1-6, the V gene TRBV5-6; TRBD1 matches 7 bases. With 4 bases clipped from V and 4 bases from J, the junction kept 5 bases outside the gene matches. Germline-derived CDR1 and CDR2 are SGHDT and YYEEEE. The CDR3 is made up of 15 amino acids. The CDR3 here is CASSQRDRYNSPLHF. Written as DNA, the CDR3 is TGTGCCAGCAGCCAACGGGACAGATATAATTCACCCCTCCACTTT. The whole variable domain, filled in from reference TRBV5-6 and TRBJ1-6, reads DAGVTQSPTHLIKTRGQQVTLRCSPKSGHDTVSWYQQALGQGPQFIFQYYEEEERQRGNFPDRFSGHQFPNYSSELNVNALLLGDSALYLCASSQRDRYNSPLHFGNGTRLTVT.

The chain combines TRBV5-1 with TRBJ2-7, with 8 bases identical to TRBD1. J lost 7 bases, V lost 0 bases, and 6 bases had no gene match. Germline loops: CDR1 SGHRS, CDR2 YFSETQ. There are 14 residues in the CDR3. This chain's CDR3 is CASSLDQGAGEQYF. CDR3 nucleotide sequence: TGCGCCAGCAGCTTGGATCAGGGGGCCGGAGAGCAGTACTTC.

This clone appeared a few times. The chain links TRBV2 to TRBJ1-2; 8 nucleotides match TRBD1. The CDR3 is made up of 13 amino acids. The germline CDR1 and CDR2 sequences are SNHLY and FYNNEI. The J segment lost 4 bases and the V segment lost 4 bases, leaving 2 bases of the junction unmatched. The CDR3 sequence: CASSATGGYGYTF. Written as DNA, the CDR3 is TGTGCCAGCAGTGCCACAGGGGGCTATGGCTACACCTTC. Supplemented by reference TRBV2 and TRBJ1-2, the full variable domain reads EPEVTQTPSHQVTQMGQEVILRCVPISNHLYFYWYRQILGQKVEFLVSFYNNEISEKSEIFDDQFSVERPDGSNFTLKIRSTKLEDSAMYFCASSATGGYGYTFGSGTRLTVV.

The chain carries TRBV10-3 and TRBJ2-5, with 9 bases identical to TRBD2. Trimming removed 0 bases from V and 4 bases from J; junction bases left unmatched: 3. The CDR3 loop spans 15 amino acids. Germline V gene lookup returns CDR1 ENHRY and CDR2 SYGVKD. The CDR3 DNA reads TGTGCCATCAGTGAGTCTGGAGCGGGAGGAGAGACCCAGTACTTC. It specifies CAISESGAGGETQYF.

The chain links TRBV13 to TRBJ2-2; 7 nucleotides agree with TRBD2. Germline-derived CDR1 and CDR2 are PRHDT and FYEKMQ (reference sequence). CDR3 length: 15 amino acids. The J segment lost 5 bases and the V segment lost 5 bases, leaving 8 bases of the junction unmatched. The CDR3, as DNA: TGTGCCAGCAGCGCTAGCGGCCTGGGGACCGGGGAGCTGTTTTTT. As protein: CASSASGLGTGELFF.

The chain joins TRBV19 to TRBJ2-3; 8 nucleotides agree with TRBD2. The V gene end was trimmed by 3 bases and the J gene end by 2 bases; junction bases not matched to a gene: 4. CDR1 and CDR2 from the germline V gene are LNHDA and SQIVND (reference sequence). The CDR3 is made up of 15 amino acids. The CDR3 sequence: CASSIMRGDTDTQYF. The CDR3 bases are TGTGCCAGTAGTATTATGCGGGGGGACACAGATACGCAGTATTTT. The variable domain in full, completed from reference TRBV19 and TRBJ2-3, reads DGGITQSPKYLFRKEGQNVTLSCEQNLNHDAMYWYRQDPGQGLRLIYYSQIVNDFQKGDIAEGYSVSREKKESFPLTVTSAQKNPTAFYLCASSIMRGDTDTQYFGPGTRLTVL.

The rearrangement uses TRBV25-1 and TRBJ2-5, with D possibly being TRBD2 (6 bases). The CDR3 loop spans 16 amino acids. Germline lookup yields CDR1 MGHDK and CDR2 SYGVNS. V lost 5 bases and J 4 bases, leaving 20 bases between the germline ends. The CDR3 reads CASSFGARSGVETQYF. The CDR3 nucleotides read TGTGCCAGCAGTTTTGGGGCTAGGTCGGGGGTAGAGACCCAGTACTTC.

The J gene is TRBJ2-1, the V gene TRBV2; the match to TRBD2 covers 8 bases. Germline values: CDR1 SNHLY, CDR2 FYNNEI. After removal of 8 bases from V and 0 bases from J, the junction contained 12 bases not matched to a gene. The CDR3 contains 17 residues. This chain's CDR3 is CASVRLAPYSSYNEQFF. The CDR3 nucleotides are TGTGCCAGCGTAAGACTAGCGCCGTACAGCTCCTACAATGAGCAGTTCTTC.